What follows describes a single T cell receptor beta chain. This CDR3 contains 16 residues. Losses at the gene ends were 3 bases for V and 6 bases for J; bases not matched to a gene: 10. The germline CDR1 and CDR2 sequences are KGHSH and LQKENI. As the method for making TCR beta libraries, quantitative 5'-RACE with molecular barcodes was used. One entry per CDR3 protein, called by TCRdb with MiXCR from the 5' RACE reads. Of approximately 290,000 distinct CDR3 sequences in the sample, under 25% are singletons; the top ten hold 3.5%. The data belong to a study of CD8 T cells in ankylosing spondylitis. The sequencing sample was made of blood, either unsorted or a sorted T cell fraction (not recorded which). The origin of this receptor is a female donor with ankylosing spondylitis or in good health (not recorded which). The genes are TRBV18 and TRBJ2-3, with 9 bases that match TRBD2. CDR3: CASSPRGSGSSDTQYF. The DNA for the CDR3 is TGTGCCAGCTCACCGAGGGGTAGCGGGAGTTCGGATACGCAGTATTTT.